This T cell receptor beta chain derives from a study of blood T cell repertoires in COVID-19. Study-level background: Acute-phase and convalescent COVID-19 samples originated in the United States, Italy and Spain. The analysed material was cDNA or gDNA that came from T cells, B-cell-depleted T cells, or PBMCs.

In the authors' methods: Reference gene primers were amplified, and this amplification served to estimate nucleated cell counts. Assay: immunoSEQ multiplex PCR; the TCRdb copy retains only in-frame clones and omits some. The V and J calls and clone size were taken over from that table, and D and trimming were inferred from the DNA. The sample includes tens of thousands of clones, around 83% seen only once; the top ten take 20% to 25%. A single count supports this clone. This TCR was recovered from a woman older than 75 in a cohort sampled during active or convalescent COVID-19. The sequenced sample consisted of peripheral blood.

For the CDR3, the DNA is TGTGCCAGCAGCTTAGGAGGGAGCGCAGATACGCAGTATTTT. Translated, it gives CASSLGGSADTQYF. V is TRBV11-2 and J is TRBJ2-3; the D gene is possibly TRBD2 (5 bases). V was trimmed by 1 base and J by 4 bases, leaving 9 bases between them. The germline V gene has CDR1 SGHAT and CDR2 FQNNGV. The CDR3 runs 14 residues.